This T cell receptor (beta chain) was found in a study of T cell responses to AZD1222 COVID-19 vaccine (dated by TCRdb to the early 2020s). For context, the study as a whole: AZD1222 recipients given second doses at about 4 weeks or at about 12 weeks were pooled, since spike-specific TCR depth and breadth were not found to differ between the two schedules. TCR sequencing was performed for fewer than 250 trial participants, of whom about 200 were given two doses of AZD1222 and 26 were given two doses of MenACWY control vaccine. Trial participants were enrolled into age subgroups of 18-55, 56-69 and 70-plus years, which contained around 150, 29 and 61 TCR-sequenced participants, respectively. The paper's findings and limits, for the study overall: Nearly half of unique spike-specific TCRs reportedly recognized epitopes outside regions mutated in the B.1.351 and B.1.1.7 variants. No day 14 peak-response samples were available, so repertoires were characterized only after the peak T cell response. Conclusions about previously exposed vaccinees are limited, since just a handful of AZD1222 recipients were seropositive for SARS-CoV-2 at baseline. CD4 TCRs associated with the vaccine covered the entire spike protein, and the dominant responses were in regions 160-218 and 743-854. Most participants were white British and females outnumbered males, and the authors suggested that clonal diversity may have been underestimated. The 56-69-year group was small, and its depth increase did not reach significance, likely because of low power. After two AZD1222 doses, both the breadth and the depth of spike-specific TCRs were significantly higher than at day 0 and than in MenACWY recipients.

The CDR3 regions of human TCRbeta chains were analyzed by immunosequencing. From the authors' description of their analysis: TCRs in the repertoires were compared against a reference library of SARS-CoV-2-specific TCRs that had been generated with the MIRA antigen-specificity platform. Breadth meant the fraction of unique TCRs that were SARS-CoV-2-associated, whereas depth meant the fraction of total T cells that were SARS-CoV-2-associated. Using the MIRA data, each spike-specific TCR was assigned both to the spike region to which the TCR was reactive and to a CD4 or CD8 class. Log10-transformed breadth and depth values were compared by one-way ANOVA with Sidak's multiple comparisons tests. What TCRdb holds here is the immuneACCESS table cut down to in-frame rearrangements. Part of the clones is not present; checked against another copy, under half of the missing clones reflect an unresolved V gene, and the others are unexplained. Clonal size and the V and J genes are those of that table, whereas D and trimming came from the DNA. The sample profile shows 130,000 or so clones; about 82% of them were found once. Approximately 12% of the sample is taken by the ten largest.

The time point tag for this specimen amounts to: baseline before first vaccination. Vaccinee samples came from UK trials COV001 and COV002, including a single-blind randomized controlled phase 2/3 trial of AZD1222 (ChAdOx1 nCoV-19) in healthy adults. For TCRbeta chain sequencing, PBMC samples were collected from trial participants at day 0 and at day 28 after the second dose. As for this clone: It lacks a known antigen. One base away there is no much larger clone; base qualities are not given.

CDR3 length: 13 amino acids, cysteine to phenylalanine. The CDR3 DNA has 39 bases and is translated from base 1. V trim: 8 bases; J trim: 6 bases; unmatched bases: 6. As encoded in the germline V gene, CDR1 is SNHLY while CDR2 is FYNNEI. The V gene is TRBV2 and the J gene is TRBJ1-4, and TRBD1 matches 7 of the central bases. The source of this sequence is an adult in good health. The input for sequencing was peripheral blood, taken on day 0 of AZD1222 vaccination. The nucleotides read TGTGCCAGCCGTGTGACAGGGTATGAAAAACTGTTTTTT. Protein translation: CASRVTGYEKLFF.